This TCR beta chain came from a study of blood T cell repertoires in COVID-19. The wider study: Researchers got acute and convalescent COVID-19 samples from the United States, Italy and Spain.

This CDR3 comprises 15 residues. With 6 bases removed from V and 1 base from J, the gap between germline ends came to 12 bases. CDR1 MNHEY and CDR2 SVGAGI come from the germline V gene. As originally analysed: It was from reference gene primer amplification that nucleated cell counts were estimated. This table comes from immunoSEQ multiplex PCR, and its TCRdb copy is limited to in-frame clones, with some not included. V and J calls plus clone size are reproduced from that table; the DNA served to infer D and trimming. The sample holds around 140,000 clones, roughly 84% seen once. The receptor comes from a man aged 60 to 69 with acute or convalescent COVID-19. Specimen: peripheral blood. The chain is built from TRBV6-5 and TRBJ2-2, with TRBD1 as a possible D gene (6 bases). CDR3 DNA sequence: TGTGCCAGCAGGAAATGGGGACAGAACACCGGGGAGCTGTTTTTT. This sequence encodes CASRKWGQNTGELFF.